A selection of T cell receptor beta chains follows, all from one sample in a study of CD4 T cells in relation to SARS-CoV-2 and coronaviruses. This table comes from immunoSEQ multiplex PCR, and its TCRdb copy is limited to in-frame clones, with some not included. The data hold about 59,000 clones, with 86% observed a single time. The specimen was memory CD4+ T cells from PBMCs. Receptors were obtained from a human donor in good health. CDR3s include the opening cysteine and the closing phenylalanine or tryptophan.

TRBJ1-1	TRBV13	CASSLLRGRGNTEAFF
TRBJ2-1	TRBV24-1	CATSRGRSSYNEQFF
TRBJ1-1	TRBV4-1	CASSHQTVNTEAFF
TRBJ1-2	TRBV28	CASTLQGFLGYTF
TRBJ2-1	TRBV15	CATAKYRSYNEQFF
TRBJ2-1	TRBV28	CASSSETSGRYNEQFF
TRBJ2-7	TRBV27	CASSFWGVESYEQYF
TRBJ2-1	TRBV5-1	CASSFKRDLGNEQFF
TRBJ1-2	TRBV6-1	CASSEASNYGYTF
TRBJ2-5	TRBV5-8	CASSPGLAGEETQYF
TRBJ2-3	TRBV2	CASSTAGGPTDTQYF
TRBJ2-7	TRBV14	CASRPSGASYEQYF
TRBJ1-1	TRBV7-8	CASSRDRGGEAFF
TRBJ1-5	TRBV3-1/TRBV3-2	CASSHQGGNQPQHF
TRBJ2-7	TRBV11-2	CASSWEGSYEQYF
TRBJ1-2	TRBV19	CASSLGRIGYTF
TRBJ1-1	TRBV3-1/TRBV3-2	CASRRNTEAFF
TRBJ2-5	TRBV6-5	CASSYTRDSVRETQYF
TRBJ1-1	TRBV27	CASSYRGDTEAFF
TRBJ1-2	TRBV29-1	CSVSAGGANYGYTF
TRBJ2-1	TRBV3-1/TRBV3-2	CASSNLAGSSYNEQFF
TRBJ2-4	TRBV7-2	CASSLGGVTKNIQYF
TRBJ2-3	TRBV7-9	CASSPVKAGGFADTQYF
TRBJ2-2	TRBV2	CASRTGTTLSGELFF
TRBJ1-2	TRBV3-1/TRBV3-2	CASSQAGGFNYGYTF
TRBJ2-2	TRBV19	CASTIVGTNTGELFF
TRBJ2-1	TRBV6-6	CASSYGTGINEQFF
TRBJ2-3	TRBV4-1	CASSARGAGEGTDTQYF
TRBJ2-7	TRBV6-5	CASSYSLRGSYEQYF
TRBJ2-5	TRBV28	CASTPPNRIQETQYF
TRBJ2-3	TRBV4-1	CASSQVGGAGFTDTQYF
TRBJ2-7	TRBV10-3	CAISDTAGGYEQYF
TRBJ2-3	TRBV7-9	CASSLGDVTDTQYF
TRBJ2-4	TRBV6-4	CASRSGRWWSYGSIQYF
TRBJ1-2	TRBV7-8	CASSLGGIGGYTF
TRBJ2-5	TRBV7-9	CASSSAGVSETQYF
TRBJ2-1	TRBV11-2	CASSILAGYSYNEQFF
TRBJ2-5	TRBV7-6	CASSFGGAQETQYF
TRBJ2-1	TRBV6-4	CASSDWPGGYNEQFF
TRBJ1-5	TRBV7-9	CASSPGDGGNQPQHF
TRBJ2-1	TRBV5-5	CASSLLSSSYNEQFF
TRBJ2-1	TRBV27	CASSLYRGNEQFF
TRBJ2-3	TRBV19	CASSGAGGTLYTQYF
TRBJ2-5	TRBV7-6	CASSLRLAGQETQYF
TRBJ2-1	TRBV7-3	CASSPRRGTYNEQFF
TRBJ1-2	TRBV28	CASSFEGEIWDGYTF
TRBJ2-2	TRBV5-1	CASSLGQADAGELFF
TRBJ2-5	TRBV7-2	CASSFTRQETQYF
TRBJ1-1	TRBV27	CASSFRAPLTRTGGTTEAFF
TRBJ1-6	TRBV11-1	CASSWGVDSPLHF
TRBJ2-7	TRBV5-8	CASSLSQGSRYEQYF
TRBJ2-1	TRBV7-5	CVPKGGRSYNEQFF
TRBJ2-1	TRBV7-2	CASSRFSQAEQFF